The clone carrying this T cell receptor (beta chain) has a handful of counts. Its antigen is not known. Trimming at V came to 7 bases and at J to 4 bases, leaving 8 bases not matched to a gene. The CDR3 covers 13 residues. The V gene's germline CDR1 is DFQATT and CDR2 SNEGSKA (reference sequence). Construction of TCR beta libraries relied on iRepertoire HTBI primers and on Arm-PCR targeting CDR3 regions. TCRdb itself ran the multiplex PCR reads through MiXCR, one entry per CDR3 protein. The sample gives roughly 560,000 distinct CDR3 sequences, 15% to 20% of which show up once; about 25% is in the top ten. These data come from a study of regulatory T cells in long-lasting Graves disease. General observations from the study: Favored gene segments in persistent disease were TRBV28, TRBJ1-2 and TRBJ2-5.

Time point described: newly diagnosed GD, antithyroid drugs for less than 3 months. Extracted RNA from PBMCs served as the source of the TCR library. This same sample was also taken into another study, of T cells in Graves' hyperthyroidism and ophthalmopathy. That study adds: The majority of expanded thyroid clonotypes above 0.001 also appeared in blood.

The chain uses TRBV20-1 and TRBJ2-7; 9 positions match TRBD1. This receptor was obtained from a woman aged 40 to 65 with Graves disease. Source: peripheral blood mononuclear cells (PBMCs), taken at new diagnosis, from a patient treated with antithyroid drugs. The CDR3 loop reads CSVSTGGKYEQYF. CDR3 nucleotides: TGCAGTGTTTCGACAGGGGGGAAGTACGAGCAGTACTTC.